These 26 T cell receptor beta chains were all obtained from the same sample, sequenced in a study of blood T cell repertoires in COVID-19. The table came from immunoSEQ multiplex PCR; TCRdb's copy has only in-frame clones and leaves some out. The repertoire includes over 100,000 clones, less than 90% of them detected once, and 15% to 20% sits in the top ten. The sample taken for sequencing was peripheral blood. These TCRs come from an older woman with acute or convalescent COVID-19.

The chain joins TRBV1 to TRBJ1-2. TRBV1 is described as a pseudogene. This CDR3 has 14 amino acids. The CDR3 region is CTSSHESSPYGYTF. The CDR3 DNA sequence: TGCACCAGCAGCCACGAGAGTTCCCCCTATGGCTACACCTTC.

The chain employs TRBV6-5 and TRBJ1-2, with no clear D. The V gene lost 11 bases and the J gene lost 8 bases, with 24 bases spanning the gap. Per the germline V gene, CDR1 is MNHEY and CDR2 is SVGAGI. This CDR3 is 14 amino acids long. The DNA for the CDR3 is TGTGCCGCTAAGTGGAGGGCTAGATCCCGGGGCTACACCTTC. This sequence encodes CAAKWRARSRGYTF.

V usage is TRBV4-1 and J usage is TRBJ1-5; D gene unclear. Germline lookup yields CDR1 MGHRA and CDR2 YSYEKL. This CDR3 has 17 amino acids. V was trimmed by 1 base and J by 0 bases, leaving 13 bases between them. CDR3 residues: CASSQAPTELSNQPQHF. DNA for the CDR3: TGCGCCAGCAGCCAAGCGCCAACAGAGCTTAGCAATCAGCCCCAGCATTTT.

The rearrangement joins TRBV5-1 to TRBJ2-2; perhaps TRBD1 as D (6 bases). Germline values: CDR1 SGHRS, CDR2 YFSETQ. The V and J ends lost 2 bases and 3 bases respectively, with 8 bases between them. The CDR3 sequence is 14 residues long. The DNA of the CDR3 is TGCGCCAGCAGCTTTCGGACAGACACCGGGGAGCTGTTTTTT. It yields the protein CASSFRTDTGELFF.

As regards this clone: Other DNA sequences in the sample encode the same CDR3. V is TRBV15 and J is TRBJ2-7; 11 bases are shared with TRBD1. With V trimmed by 3 bases and J by 6 bases, 1 base remained unmatched. The CDR3 contains 13 residues. The germline CDR1 and CDR2 sequences are LNHNV and YYDKDF (reference sequence). The DNA of the CDR3 is TGTGCCACCAGCAGGGACAGGGGGCGCGAGCAGTACTTC. Translated: CATSRDRGREQYF.

The chain has TRBV10-3 and TRBJ2-2; TRBD1 matches at 7 bases. The CDR3 sequence is 14 residues long. The trim removed 6 bases at V and 5 bases at J, leaving 6 bases unmatched. Looked up from germline, CDR1 is ENHRY and CDR2 is SYGVKD. The CDR3 spells CAISPNRGTGELFF. CDR3 coding DNA: TGTGCCATCAGCCCCAACAGGGGAACCGGGGAGCTGTTTTTT.

This clone was observed a handful of times. The gene calls are TRBV5-1 and TRBJ2-7; possibly TRBD1 for D (5 bases). Germline V gives CDR1 SGHRS, CDR2 YFSETQ. The CDR3 length is 14 residues. V was clipped by 4 bases and J by 6 bases, with 17 bases between them. CDR3 region: CASSVLPPRGEQYF. The CDR3 DNA sequence: TGCGCCAGCAGCGTTTTGCCTCCAAGGGGCGAGCAGTACTTC.

This clone has only a few counts. V gene TRBV19 combines with J gene TRBJ2-3; TRBD2 matches 8 bases. This CDR3 contains 14 residues. Per the germline V gene, CDR1 is LNHDA and CDR2 is SQIVND (reference sequence). V was clipped by 10 bases and J by 4 bases; unmatched bases: 10. CDR3 coding DNA: TGTGCCACTAGGACTAGCCGGTTGGCAGATACGCAGTATTTT. Encoded protein: CATRTSRLADTQYF.

The chain has TRBV29-1 and TRBJ2-1; 13 bases are shared with TRBD2. Germline CDR1 reads SQVTM; CDR2 reads ANQGSEA. V gave up 7 bases and J gave up 10 bases; unmatched junction bases: 13. CDR3 size: 15 residues. CDR3 region: CSGVPGLAGMREQFF. The CDR3 bases are TGCAGCGGCGTCCCGGGACTAGCGGGGATGAGAGAGCAGTTCTTC.

V usage is TRBV10-3 and J usage is TRBJ2-1, with a weak D call TRBD1 (5 bases). The CDR3 contains 14 residues. Trimming shortened V by 8 bases and J by 6 bases, and 17 bases separated the two germline ends. Germline CDR1 is ENHRY and CDR2 is SYGVKD. CDR3 protein: CAISEKQGTNEQFF. CDR3 DNA sequence: TGTGCCATCTCGGAGAAGCAGGGTACCAATGAGCAGTTCTTC.

J is TRBJ1-1 and V is TRBV3-1 (or the pseudogene TRBV3-2), with D perhaps TRBD1 (5 bases). Germline V gene sequence: CDR1 LGHDT, CDR2 YNNKEL (reference sequence). V shed 3 bases and J shed 2 bases, with 7 bases lying between them. The CDR3 runs to 13 residues. The CDR3, as DNA: TGTGCCAGCAGCCAGGGGCCCAACACTGAAGCTTTCTTT. Translating it yields CASSQGPNTEAFF.

CDR3 nucleotide sequence: TGTGCCAGCAGCTTGGCAGGGCCCCTGACTGAAGCTTTCTTT. As protein: CASSLAGPLTEAFF. This chain links TRBV11-2 with TRBJ1-1; possible D gene TRBD1, 5 bases. Germline V gene lookup returns CDR1 SGHAT and CDR2 FQNNGV. The V and J ends lost 3 bases and 5 bases respectively, with 13 bases between them. The CDR3 contains 14 residues.

V and J are TRBV6-6 and TRBJ1-2, with D possibly being TRBD1 (6 bases). Trimming cost V 7 bases and J 5 bases, with 20 bases left between them. The CDR3 length is 15 residues. Germline loops: CDR1 MNHNY, CDR2 SVGAGI (reference sequence). As DNA, the CDR3 is TGTGCCAGCACCCAATCTACAGGGTACTCTTATGGCTACACCTTC. Protein: CASTQSTGYSYGYTF.

This clone was counted once. This chain connects TRBV9 to TRBJ2-5; 12 bases are shared with TRBD2. With V trimmed by 0 bases and J by 2 bases, 8 bases remained unmatched. The CDR3 is made up of 18 amino acids. Germline V lookup: CDR1 SGDLS, CDR2 YYNGEE. CDR3 in DNA: TGTGCCAGCAGCGTAGGACTAGCGGGGGATAGTCCACAAGAGACCCAGTACTTC. The encoded protein is CASSVGLAGDSPQETQYF.

This clone was seen repeatedly, ten times or more. The CDR3 DNA reads as TGTGCCAGCAGCTTAGGGACAGGGGGCGGGATAGATACGCAGTATTTT. This encodes CASSLGTGGGIDTQYF. This chain links TRBV7-8 with TRBJ2-3, with 11 bases matching TRBD1. V lost 1 base to trimming and J lost 5 bases; unmatched junction nucleotides: 5. CDR1 SGHVS and CDR2 FQNEAQ come from the germline V gene. The CDR3 sequence is 16 residues long.

The rearrangement uses TRBV27 and TRBJ2-4; no clear D. V was clipped by 3 bases and J by 6 bases, with 15 bases between them. Germline CDR1 reads MNHEY; CDR2 reads SMNVEV (reference sequence). CDR3 length: 15 amino acids. The CDR3 loop reads CASSLNWSTRNIQYF. As DNA, the CDR3 is TGTGCCAGCAGTTTGAACTGGAGTACGAGAAACATTCAGTACTTC.

This sequence joins TRBV7-2 and TRBJ1-1, with TRBD1 matching 7 bases. This CDR3 region has 15 residues. Germline CDR1 and CDR2: SGHTA and FQGNSA. The ends lost 6 bases at V and 4 bases at J; junction bases unmatched: 11. CDR3 amino acids: CASREDRVAVTEAFF. The CDR3 DNA reads as TGTGCCAGCAGGGAAGACAGGGTTGCGGTCACTGAAGCTTTCTTT.

The rearrangement links TRBV3-1 (or the pseudogene TRBV3-2) to TRBJ1-6; no clear D gene. The ends were cut back, 4 bases at V and 7 bases at J, with 17 bases in the middle. The V gene's germline CDR1 is LGHDT and CDR2 YNNKEL (reference sequence). The CDR3 is 16 residues long. Here the CDR3 DNA reads TGTGCCAGCAGCCCGAGGACCCCCGCGGGGAATTCACCCCTCCACTTT. It translates to CASSPRTPAGNSPLHF.

As DNA, the CDR3 is TGTGCCAGTAGTAGCGGGCCTACCGCCATATATTTT. Translation: CASSSGPTAIYF. The chain is built from TRBV19 and TRBJ1-3; D is uncertain. The V and J ends lost 4 bases and 11 bases respectively, with 12 bases between them. In germline, CDR1 is LNHDA, CDR2 SQIVND (reference sequence). The CDR3 length is 12 residues.

This chain connects TRBV5-6 to TRBJ1-2; 10 bases line up with TRBD1. V lost 4 bases, J lost 6 bases, and 12 bases stayed unmatched. The germline V gene encodes CDR1 SGHDT and CDR2 YYEEEE. This CDR3 contains 16 residues. The CDR3 sequence: CASSSWTGGSVNGYTF. Written as DNA, the CDR3 is TGTGCCAGCAGCAGCTGGACAGGGGGAAGTGTAAATGGCTACACCTTC.

A single count supports this clone. The V call is TRBV24-1, the J call TRBJ2-2; no clear D. The CDR3 length is 12 residues. Germline lookup yields CDR1 KGHDR and CDR2 SFDVKD. Trimming took 5 bases from V and 6 from J, leaving 6 bases between them. The CDR3 sequence: CATSVNPGELFF. For the CDR3, the DNA is TGTGCCACCAGTGTAAATCCCGGGGAGCTGTTTTTT.

This clone was seen only once. CDR3 in amino acids: CATSDPQGGTEAFF. CDR3 DNA sequence: TGTGCCACCAGTGACCCCCAGGGGGGCACTGAAGCTTTCTTT. The chain employs TRBV24-1 and TRBJ1-1; 7 bases align to TRBD1. V lost 4 bases, J lost 4 bases, and 5 bases stayed unmatched. There are 14 residues in the CDR3. Germline-derived CDR1 and CDR2 are KGHDR and SFDVKD.

This chain links TRBV5-1 with TRBJ1-1; 7 bases are a match to TRBD1. CDR1 SGHRS and CDR2 YFSETQ come from the germline V gene. Unmatched junction bases numbered 8, after V lost 7 bases and J lost 5 bases. The CDR3 is made up of 13 amino acids. The DNA for the CDR3 is TGCGCCAGCCTCAATCCAGGGGGTACTGAAGCTTTCTTT. Protein product: CASLNPGGTEAFF.

This chain joins TRBV9 and TRBJ2-7; 10 bases fit TRBD2. Germline V CDR1 and CDR2: SGDLS, YYNGEE. Germline trimming cut 7 bases from V and 3 bases from J; bases unmatched to any gene: 7. The CDR3 has 14 amino acids. The CDR3 region has the DNA TGTGCCAGCGGCCCAGCGGGAGGGAGCTACGAGCAGTACTTC. Its translation: CASGPAGGSYEQYF. The whole variable domain, filled in from reference TRBV9 and TRBJ2-7, reads DSGVTQTPKHLITATGQRVTLRCSPRSGDLSVYWYQQSLDQGLQFLIQYYNGEERAKGNILERFSAQQFPDLHSELNLSSLELGDSALYFCASGPAGGSYEQYFGPGTRLTVT.

This clone was found once. The V gene is TRBV5-1, the J gene TRBJ1-5; TRBD1 agrees at 7 bases. CDR1 is SGHRS, CDR2 YFSETQ, per germline. With 3 bases clipped from V and 2 bases from J, the junction kept 5 bases outside the gene matches. This CDR3 spans 15 amino acids. The CDR3 is CASSSSGGGNQPQHF. Here the CDR3 DNA reads TGCGCCAGCAGCTCGTCAGGGGGTGGCAATCAGCCCCAGCATTTT.

This clone was recorded only once. The chain is built from TRBV6-5 and TRBJ1-2; 7 nucleotides agree with TRBD1. This CDR3 region has 13 residues. Trimming cost V 4 bases and J 7 bases; bases outside gene matches: 6. Germline CDR1 is MNHEY and CDR2 is SVGAGI. As DNA, the CDR3 is TGTGCCAGCAGTTTGACAGGGAACAGTGGCTACACCTTC. Translated: CASSLTGNSGYTF.